This TCR beta chain is from a study of Ad26.COV2.S vaccination and SARS-CoV-2 variants. About the research overall: Intramuscular Ad26.COV2.S at 5x10^10 or 1x10^11 viral particles.

Treatment reported: around 19 received Ad26.COV2.S at low or high dose, single or two shots; roughly five received placebo; per-sample allocation not given. The investigators took samples on day 63 after the first vaccine or placebo injection. Donor was an adult aged 18-55 years in Boston. To note about this clone: Its antigen is unidentified.

Broader study findings: Measures of TCR breadth and depth may have fallen short of total T cell responses. Across vaccine and placebo recipients, the breadth of non-spike TCRs was similar.

Here immunoSEQ multiplex PCR was the method, and the copy in TCRdb shows in-frame clones only, minus some. This table has around 250,000 clones, around 88% appearing once. The CDR3 runs to 16 residues. V was trimmed by 0 bases and J by 8 bases, leaving 16 bases between them. Per the germline V gene, CDR1 is LGHNA and CDR2 is YSLEER. The clonotype was recovered from a person aged 18 to 59 who received the Ad26.COV2.S COVID-19 vaccine or a placebo. This sample comprised peripheral blood, obtained in a trial of Ad26.COV2.S vaccine versus placebo. The rearrangement uses TRBV4-3 and TRBJ1-4; tentative D call: TRBD1 (5 bases). The CDR3 nucleotides are TGCGCCAGCAGCCAAGATTGGAGGGGCTTTGGAGAAAAACTGTTTTTT. Protein product: CASSQDWRGFGEKLFF.